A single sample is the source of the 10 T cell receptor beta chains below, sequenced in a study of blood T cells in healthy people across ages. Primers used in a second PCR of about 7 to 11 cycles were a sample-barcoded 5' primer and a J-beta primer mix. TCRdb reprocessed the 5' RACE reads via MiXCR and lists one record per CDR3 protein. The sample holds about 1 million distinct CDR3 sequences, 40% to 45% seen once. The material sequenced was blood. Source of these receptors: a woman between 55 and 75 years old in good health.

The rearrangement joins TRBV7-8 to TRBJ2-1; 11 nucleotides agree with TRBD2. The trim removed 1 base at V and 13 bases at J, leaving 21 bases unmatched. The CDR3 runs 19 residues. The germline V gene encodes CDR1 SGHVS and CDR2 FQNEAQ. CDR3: CASSLVPGLAETNQETQFF. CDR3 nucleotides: TGTGCCAGCAGCTTAGTACCGGGACTAGCGGAAACGAACCAAGAGACCCAGTTCTTC. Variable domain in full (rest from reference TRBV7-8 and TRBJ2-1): GAGVSQSPRYKVAKRGQDVALRCDPISGHVSLFWYQQALGQGPEFLTYFQNEAQLDKSGLPSDRFFAERPEGSVSTLKIQRTQQEDSAVYLCASSLVPGLAETNQETQFFGPGTRLTVL.

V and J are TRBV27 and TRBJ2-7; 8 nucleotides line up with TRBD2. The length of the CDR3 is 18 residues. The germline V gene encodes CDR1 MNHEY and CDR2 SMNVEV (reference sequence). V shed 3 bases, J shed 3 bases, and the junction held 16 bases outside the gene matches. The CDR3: CASSFGGGNGGDLYEQYF. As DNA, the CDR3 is TGTGCCAGCAGTTTCGGCGGGGGGAACGGCGGGGATCTCTACGAGCAGTACTTC.

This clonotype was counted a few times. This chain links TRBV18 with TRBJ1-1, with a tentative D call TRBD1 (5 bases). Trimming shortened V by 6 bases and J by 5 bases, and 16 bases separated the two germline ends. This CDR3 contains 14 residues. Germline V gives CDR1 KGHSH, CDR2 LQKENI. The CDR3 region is CASSQGRVGTEAFF. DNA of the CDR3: TGTGCCAGCTCGCAGGGACGCGTAGGGACTGAAGCTTTCTTT.

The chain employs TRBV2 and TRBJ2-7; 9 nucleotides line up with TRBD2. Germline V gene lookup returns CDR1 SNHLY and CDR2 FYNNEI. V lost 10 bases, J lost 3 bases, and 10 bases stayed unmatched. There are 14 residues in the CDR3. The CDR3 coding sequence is TGTGCCATCAGGCGGGGGGGGGTCGGCTACGAGCAGTACTTC. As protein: CAIRRGGVGYEQYF.

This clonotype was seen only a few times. Written as DNA, the CDR3 is TGTGCCAGCAGCCAAGTTGCTAGCGGGTACTACAATGAGCAGTTCTTC. Translated: CASSQVASGYYNEQFF. The rearrangement uses TRBV4-2 and TRBJ2-1; 8 bases are a match to TRBD2. J lost 3 bases, V lost 1 base, and 5 bases had no gene match. This CDR3 has 16 residues. CDR1 is LGHNA, CDR2 YNFKEQ, per germline.

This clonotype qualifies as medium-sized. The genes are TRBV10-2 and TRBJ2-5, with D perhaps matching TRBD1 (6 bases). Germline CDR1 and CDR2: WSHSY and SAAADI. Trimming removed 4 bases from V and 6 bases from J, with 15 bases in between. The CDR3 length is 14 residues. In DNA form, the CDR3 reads TGCGCCAGCAGTGCCCTCGGGCAGGGGCAGACCCAGTACTTC. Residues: CASSALGQGQTQYF.

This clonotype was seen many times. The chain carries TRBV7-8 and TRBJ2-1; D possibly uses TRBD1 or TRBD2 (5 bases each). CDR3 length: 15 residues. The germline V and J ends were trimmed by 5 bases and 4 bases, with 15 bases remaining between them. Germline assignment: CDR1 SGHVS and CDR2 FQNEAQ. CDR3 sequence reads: CASSARDQAYNEQFF. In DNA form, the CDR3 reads TGTGCCAGCAGCGCCCGGGACCAGGCATACAATGAGCAGTTCTTC.

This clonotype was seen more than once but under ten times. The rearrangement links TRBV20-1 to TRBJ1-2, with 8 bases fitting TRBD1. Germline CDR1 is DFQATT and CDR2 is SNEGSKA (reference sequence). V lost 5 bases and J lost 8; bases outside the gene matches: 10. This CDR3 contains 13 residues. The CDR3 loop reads CSASLAGGGGYTF. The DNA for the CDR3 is TGCAGTGCTTCCCTCGCAGGGGGCGGCGGCTACACCTTC.

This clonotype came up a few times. The CDR3 loop reads CASGLVAGNNNEQFF. The CDR3 coding sequence is TGTGCTAGTGGTTTGGTCGCGGGAAACAACAATGAGCAGTTCTTC. V usage is TRBV12-5 and J usage is TRBJ2-1, with D possibly being TRBD2 (6 bases). Germline loops: CDR1 LGHNT, CDR2 FRNRAP. Trimming shortened V by 0 bases and J by 5 bases, and 11 bases separated the two germline ends. The CDR3 has 15 amino acids.

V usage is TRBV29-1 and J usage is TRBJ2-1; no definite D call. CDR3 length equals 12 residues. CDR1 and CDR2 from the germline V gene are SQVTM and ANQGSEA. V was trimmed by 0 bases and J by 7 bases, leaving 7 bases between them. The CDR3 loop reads CSVEDLGNEQFF. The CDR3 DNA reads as TGCAGCGTTGAAGATCTCGGGAATGAGCAGTTCTTC.